A selection of T cell receptor beta chains follows, all from one sample in a study of T cell repertoires in cytomegalovirus infection. MiXCR was run by TCRdb on the reads, yielding one entry per CDR3 protein. This table has 250,000 to 300,000 distinct CDR3 sequences, 20% to 30% appearing once. The specimen was PBMCs. The receptors were gathered from a human donor in good health (CMV status not recorded). Some clones in this sample may be carry-over from other donors' samples. Each CDR3 is given without its conserved first and last residue. Fields, in order: V gene, J gene, D gene, CDR3 protein. A D gene is named only where the DNA matches it firmly.

TRBV7-6	TRBJ2-5	NA	ASSSGQAVQETQY
TRBV7-3	TRBJ1-3	TRBD1	ASSHRDRGLRTRGNTIY
TRBV12-3/TRBV12-4	TRBJ1-6	NA	ASTGRANSPLH
TRBV12-3/TRBV12-4	TRBJ2-7	NA	ASSFDLGEFGEQY
TRBV5-1	TRBJ1-1	TRBD1	ASSPDRGWEAF
TRBV5-1	TRBJ2-7	NA	ASSRDARSSYEQY
TRBV10-3	TRBJ1-1	NA	AISERETGVGAF
TRBV10-3	TRBJ1-2	NA	AISESGEDYGYT
TRBV7-2	TRBJ2-5	NA	ASSWGIAGETQY
TRBV7-6	TRBJ2-5	TRBD2	ASSLGLAMAETQY
TRBV5-4	TRBJ2-2	NA	ASSFGGDTGELF
TRBV20-1	TRBJ2-5	NA	SARLSQTQY
TRBV5-6	TRBJ2-4	NA	ASSLIDRRSAKNIQY
TRBV23-1	TRBJ2-7	NA	ASSPDYKIYEQY
TRBV5-4	TRBJ2-3	NA	ASSAGAYTDTQY
TRBV5-1	TRBJ2-1	TRBD2	ASSLTRTSGRHNEQF
TRBV29-1	TRBJ2-1	NA	SLEGGVNEQF
TRBV28	TRBJ2-7	TRBD2	ASSPLGRGDHEQY
TRBV7-6	TRBJ2-1	TRBD1	ASSPGTVPEQF
TRBV5-1	TRBJ1-5	TRBD1	ASRAGTGVNQPQH
TRBV7-7	TRBJ2-5	NA	ASSFGAGVGETQY
TRBV12-3/TRBV12-4	TRBJ1-2	NA	ASSSHRGGISGYT
TRBV28	TRBJ2-6	NA	ASSSPGANVLT
TRBV6-1	TRBJ2-1	TRBD2	ASSTPGTTSYNEQF
TRBV7-2	TRBJ1-2	TRBD1	ASSPGQGSIST
TRBV7-2	TRBJ2-2	TRBD1	ASSRRTGGFSGELF
TRBV20-1	TRBJ1-5	TRBD1	SAPHILGLGGQGNQPQH
TRBV28	TRBJ2-1	TRBD2	ASGKRGTRKGNEQF
TRBV10-3	TRBJ2-3	TRBD2	AIGTTGDTQY
TRBV7-8	TRBJ2-7	TRBD2	ASSRLAGDNEQY
TRBV29-1	TRBJ1-2	NA	SCYGGRPYGYT
TRBV20-1	TRBJ1-2	NA	SASVNYGYT
TRBV23-1	TRBJ1-1	NA	ASSQSDRTNTEAF
TRBV29-1	TRBJ1-4	NA	SVLSTATNEKLF
TRBV7-4	TRBJ2-1	NA	ASSSAKGGEQF
TRBV29-1	TRBJ2-7	TRBD2	SVEDPREGNHYEQY
TRBV6-1	TRBJ1-2	NA	ASSYGWDGYT
TRBV28	TRBJ1-2	NA	ASRRTLLYGYT
TRBV3-1	TRBJ2-1	TRBD2	ASSQDTSGGSLYNEQF
TRBV7-2	TRBJ2-7	TRBD2	ASRSGTSYEQY
TRBV5-1	TRBJ1-1	NA	ASQGQWNTEAF
TRBV7-9	TRBJ1-5	NA	ASSLGAGADNQPQH
TRBV15	TRBJ2-3	TRBD2	ATSRDAGGPDTQY
TRBV20-1	TRBJ2-1	NA	SASIAYHDNEQF
TRBV4-1	TRBJ2-4	NA	ASSLEAIAKNIQY
TRBV7-2	TRBJ2-3	NA	ASSMEVGWTDTQY
TRBV7-2	TRBJ2-7	NA	ASSLGLASHEQY
TRBV10-1	TRBJ2-2	TRBD2	ASSPGGRTGELF
TRBV20-1	TRBJ2-7	TRBD2	SARPIAGERYEQY
TRBV6-6	TRBJ1-3	TRBD1	ASSGGDRPSGNTIY
TRBV7-6	TRBJ2-7	TRBD2	ASSLIAGVAYEQY
TRBV7-2	TRBJ1-2	TRBD1	ASSAGGYWGYT
TRBV7-2	TRBJ2-1	NA	ASSRQRGEQF
TRBV7-2	TRBJ1-3	NA	ASSVQGMTGNTIY
TRBV28	TRBJ1-5	TRBD1	ASRAGGPNQPQH
TRBV10-3	TRBJ2-7	TRBD1	AISAQGVGEQY
TRBV24-1	TRBJ2-1	TRBD1	ATSGRGTGRNNEQF
TRBV28	TRBJ2-2	NA	ASSGLANTGELF
TRBV28	TRBJ1-2	TRBD1	ASSPNRGEGYGYT